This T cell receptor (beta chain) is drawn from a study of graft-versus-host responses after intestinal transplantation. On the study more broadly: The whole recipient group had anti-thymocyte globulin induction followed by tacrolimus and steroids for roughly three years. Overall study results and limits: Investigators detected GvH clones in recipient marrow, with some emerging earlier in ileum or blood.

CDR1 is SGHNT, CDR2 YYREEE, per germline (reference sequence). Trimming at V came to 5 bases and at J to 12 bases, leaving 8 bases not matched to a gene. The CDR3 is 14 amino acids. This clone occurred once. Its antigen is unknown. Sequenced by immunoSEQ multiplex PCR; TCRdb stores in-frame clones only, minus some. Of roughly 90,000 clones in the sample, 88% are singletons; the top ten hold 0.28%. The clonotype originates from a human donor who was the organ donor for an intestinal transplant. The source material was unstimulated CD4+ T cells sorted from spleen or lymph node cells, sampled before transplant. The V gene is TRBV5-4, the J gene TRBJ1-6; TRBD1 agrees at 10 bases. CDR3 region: CASRSGQGFGPLHF. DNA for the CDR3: TGTGCCAGCAGGTCGGGACAGGGGTTCGGACCCCTCCACTTT.